This T cell receptor (beta chain) was recorded in a study of blood T cell repertoires in COVID-19. Study in general: Sources were T cells, B-cell-depleted T cells, or PBMCs; the material itself was cDNA or gDNA.

Assay used: immunoSEQ multiplex PCR; TCRdb lists only in-frame clones, some missing. The table lists almost 50,000 clones, about 88% of them singletons. Germline-derived CDR1 and CDR2 are MDHEN and SYDVKM. The junction had 11 bases not matched to a gene; V was cut back by 3 bases and J by 1 base. The CDR3 runs 18 residues. The clonotype was recovered from a human donor in a cohort sampled during active COVID-19. The sequenced sample was peripheral blood. This chain joins TRBV28 and TRBJ2-4; 8 positions agree with TRBD1. CDR3 region: CASSFPPQGAPAKNIQYF. DNA of the CDR3: TGTGCCAGCAGTTTCCCCCCTCAGGGGGCGCCGGCCAAAAACATTCAGTACTTC.